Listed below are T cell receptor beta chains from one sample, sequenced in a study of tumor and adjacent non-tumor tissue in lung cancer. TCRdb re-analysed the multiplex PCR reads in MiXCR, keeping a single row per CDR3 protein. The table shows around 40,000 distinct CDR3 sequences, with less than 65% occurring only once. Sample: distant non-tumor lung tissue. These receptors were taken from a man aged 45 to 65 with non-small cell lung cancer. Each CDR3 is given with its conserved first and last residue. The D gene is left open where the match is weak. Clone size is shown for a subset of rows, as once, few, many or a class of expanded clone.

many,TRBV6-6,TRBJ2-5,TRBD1,CASSYSGSGGDETQYF,TGTGCCAGCAGTTACTCGGGTTCAGGGGGAGATGAGACCCAGTACTTC
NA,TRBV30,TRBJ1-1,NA,CAWQGTNTDAFF,TGTGCCTGGCAGGGTACGAACACTGACGCTTTCTTT
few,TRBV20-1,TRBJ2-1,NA,CSARSPFGDGNEQFF,TGCAGTGCTAGATCCCCATTCGGGGACGGCAATGAGCAGTTCTTC
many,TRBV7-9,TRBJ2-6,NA,CASSLRSSGANVLTF,TGTGCCAGCAGCTTACGCAGCTCTGGGGCCAACGTCCTGACTTTC
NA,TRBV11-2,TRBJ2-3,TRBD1,CASSLVGQSDTQYF,TGTGCCAGCAGCTTAGTGGGACAGTCAGATACGCAGTATTTT
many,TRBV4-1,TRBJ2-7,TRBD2,CASSQGDRVAGGYEQYF,TGCGCCAGCAGCCAAGGGGATAGAGTAGCGGGGGGCTACGAGCAGTACTTC
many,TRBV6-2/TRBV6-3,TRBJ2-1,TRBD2,CASIHRATSGSPLFNEQFF,TGTGCCAGCATCCACCGGGCGACTAGCGGGAGTCCCCTATTCAATGAGCAGTTCTTC
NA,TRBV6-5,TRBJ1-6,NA,CANSHVDSPLHF,TGTGCCAACAGCCACGTGGATTCACCCCTCCACTTT
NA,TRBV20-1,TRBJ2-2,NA,CSVPTGTGELLF,TGCAGTGTCCCCACGGGCACCGGGGAGCTGCTTTTT
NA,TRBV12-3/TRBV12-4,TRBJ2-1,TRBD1,CASSRDSEDEQFF,TGTGCCAGCAGCAGGGACAGTGAGGATGAGCAGTTCTTC
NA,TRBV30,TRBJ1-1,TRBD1,CAWSGGMTGVDTEAFF,TGTGCATGGAGTGGGGGGATGACAGGGGTGGACACTGAAGCTTTCTTT
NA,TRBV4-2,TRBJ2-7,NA,CTSNPLGGNDEQYF,TGTACCAGCAACCCCTTGGGGGGCAACGACGAGCAGTACTTC
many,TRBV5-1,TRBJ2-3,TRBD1,CASSHGQGRADTQYF,TGCGCCAGCAGCCACGGACAGGGGAGGGCAGATACGCAGTATTTT
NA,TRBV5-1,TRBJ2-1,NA,CASSPGTGRTEQLF,TGCGCCAGCAGCCCGGGGACTGGCAGGACTGAGCAGCTCTTC
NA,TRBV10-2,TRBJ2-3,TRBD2,CASIEARGTNTDTQYF,TGCGCCAGCATTGAAGCTCGAGGGACTAACACAGATACGCAGTATTTT
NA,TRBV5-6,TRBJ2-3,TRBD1,CPSSRGMGIPTSDTQYF,TGTCCCAGCAGCAGGGGGATGGGGATCCCAACCTCAGATACGCAGTATTTT
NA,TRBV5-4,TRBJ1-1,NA,CASTSGTYGTGAFF,TGTGCTAGTACCTCGGGGACGTACGGAACTGGAGCTTTCTTT
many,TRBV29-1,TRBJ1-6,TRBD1,CSVGQGGNNSPLHF,TGCAGCGTGGGACAGGGTGGAAATAATTCACCCCTCCACTTT
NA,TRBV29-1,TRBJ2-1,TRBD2,CSAVSSGVYNELFF,TGCAGCGCTGTCTCTAGCGGGGTTTACAATGAGCTGTTCTTT
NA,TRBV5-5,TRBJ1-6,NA,CASSLLRGTYNSPLHF,TGTGCCAGCAGTCTGCTGAGGGGAACCTATAATTCACCCCTCCACTTT
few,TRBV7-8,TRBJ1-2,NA,CASSLVEGGYGYTF,TGTGCCAGCAGCTTAGTTGAGGGCGGCTATGGCTACACCTTC
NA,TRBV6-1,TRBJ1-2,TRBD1,CADGKGTGAHYGYTF,TGTGCCGACGGGAAGGGGACAGGGGCTCACTATGGCTACACCTTC
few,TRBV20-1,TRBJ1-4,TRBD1,CSARDRVVSNEKLFF,TGCAGTGCTCGTGACAGGGTCGTATCTAATGAAAAACTGTTTTTT
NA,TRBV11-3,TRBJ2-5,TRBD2,CASSPGLAGGQETQYF,TGTGCCAGCAGCCCGGGACTAGCGGGGGGCCAAGAGACCCAGTACTTC
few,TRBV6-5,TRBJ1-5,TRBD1,CASSYTTGKDQPQHF,TGTGCCAGCAGTTACACGACAGGGAAGGATCAGCCCCAGCATTTT
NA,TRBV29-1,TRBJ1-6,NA,CSVSLGGNNPPLHF,TGCAGCGTGAGTCTGGGTGGAAATAATCCACCCCTCCACTTT
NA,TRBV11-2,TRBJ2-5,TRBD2,CVSSLLGLAGGAYMTQYF,TGTGTCAGCAGCTTACTGGGACTAGCGGGGGGCGCCTATATGACCCAGTACTTC
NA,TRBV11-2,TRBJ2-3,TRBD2,CASGLSSAAGVRGTDTQYF,TGTGCCAGTGGCTTATCTAGTGCAGCGGGAGTACGAGGCACAGATACGCAGTATTTT
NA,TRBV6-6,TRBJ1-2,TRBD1,CACSSGTGDYGYTF,TGCGCCTGCAGTTCCGGGACAGGGGACTATGGCTACACCTTC
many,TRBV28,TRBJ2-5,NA,CASSQIQETQYF,TGTGCCAGCAGCCAAATCCAAGAGACCCAGTACTTC
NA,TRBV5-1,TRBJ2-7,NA,CASILGWHGAYEQYF,TGCGCCAGCATCTTGGGGTGGCATGGGGCCTACGAGCAGTACTTC
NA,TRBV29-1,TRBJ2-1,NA,CCIEKPPVEQFF,TGCTGCATTGAAAAGCCCCCGGTTGAGCAGTTCTTC
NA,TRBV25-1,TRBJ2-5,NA,CASSEPTNGQEIQYF,TGTGCCAGCAGTGAACCAACTAACGGACAAGAGATCCAGTACTTC
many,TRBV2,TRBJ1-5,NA,CASRVQIQSNQPQHF,TGTGCCAGCAGAGTCCAGATCCAAAGCAATCAGCCCCAGCATTTT
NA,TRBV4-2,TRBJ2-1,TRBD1,CASSHGQGANSEQFF,TGTGCCAGCAGCCATGGACAGGGGGCGAACAGTGAGCAGTTCTTC
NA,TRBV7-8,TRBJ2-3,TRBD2,CASITSNVGRGHTQYF,TGTGCCAGCATCACCTCCAACGTTGGGAGGGGCCATACGCAGTATTTT
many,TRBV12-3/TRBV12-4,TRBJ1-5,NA,CASSLANSFNQPQHF,TGTGCCAGCAGTTTAGCGAACAGCTTCAATCAGCCCCAGCATTTT
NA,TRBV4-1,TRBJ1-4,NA,CASSPEDTSATNEKLSF,TGCGCCAGCAGCCCCGAGGACACCTCAGCAACTAATGAAAAACTGTCTTTT
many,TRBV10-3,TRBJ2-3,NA,CAISGLAGASLTDTQYF,TGTGCCATCAGTGGACTGGCGGGGGCCTCCCTCACAGATACGCAGTATTTT
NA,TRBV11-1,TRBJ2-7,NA,CASSPLAGRGEQYF,TGTGCCAGCAGCCCATTGGCGGGCAGAGGCGAGCAGTACTTC
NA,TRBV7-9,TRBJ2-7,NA,CASSPFPTILYVQYF,TGTGCCAGCAGCCCTTTCCCGACTATTCTCTACGTGCAGTACTTC
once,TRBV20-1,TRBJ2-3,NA,CSVREQYTDTQYF,TGCAGTGTTAGAGAACAGTACACAGATACGCAGTATTTT
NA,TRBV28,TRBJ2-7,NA,CASSFHRGARAYEQYF,TGTGCCAGCAGTTTTCATCGTGGAGCGAGAGCCTACGAGCAGTACTTC
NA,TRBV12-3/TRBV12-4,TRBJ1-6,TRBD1,CASSGQGESLLHF,TGTGCCAGCAGTGGACAGGGGGAATCACTCCTCCACTTT
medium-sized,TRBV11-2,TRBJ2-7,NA,CASSPDPGSFSYEQYF,TGTGCCAGCAGCCCAGACCCCGGGTCCTTCTCCTACGAGCAGTACTTC
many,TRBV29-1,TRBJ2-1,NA,CSVSRLDGEQFF,TGCAGCGTTTCCCGACTGGATGGTGAGCAGTTCTTC
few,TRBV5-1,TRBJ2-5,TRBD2,CASSLQPSGQETQYF,TGCGCCAGCAGCTTGCAGCCTAGCGGGCAAGAGACCCAGTACTTC
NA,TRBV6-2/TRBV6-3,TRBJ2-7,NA,CTSSSPGVGYVQYF,TGTACCAGCAGTTCTCCAGGGGTGGGGTACGTGCAGTACTTC
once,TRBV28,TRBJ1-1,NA,CASSHEGGFTEAFF,TGCGCCAGCAGTCACGAAGGTGGCTTCACTGAAGCTTTCTTT